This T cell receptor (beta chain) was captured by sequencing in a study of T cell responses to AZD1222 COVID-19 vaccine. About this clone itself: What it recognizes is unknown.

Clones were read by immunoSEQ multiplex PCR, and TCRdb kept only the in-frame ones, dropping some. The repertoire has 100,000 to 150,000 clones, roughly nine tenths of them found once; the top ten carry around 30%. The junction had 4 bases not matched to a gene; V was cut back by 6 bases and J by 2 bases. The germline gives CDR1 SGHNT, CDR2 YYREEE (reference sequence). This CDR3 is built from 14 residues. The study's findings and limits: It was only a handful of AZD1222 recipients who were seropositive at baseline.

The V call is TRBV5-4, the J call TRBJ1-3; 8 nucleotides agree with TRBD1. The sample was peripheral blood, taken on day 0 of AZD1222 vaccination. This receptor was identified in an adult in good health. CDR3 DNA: TGTGCCAGCAAACCGGACAGGGCTGGAAACACCATATATTTT. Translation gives CASKPDRAGNTIYF.